What follows are 14 T cell receptor beta chains derived from one specimen sequenced in a study of OX40 agonist ivuxolimab in advanced cancers. Libraries were prepared by immunoSEQ multiplex PCR; TCRdb keeps only in-frame clonotypes and omits some of them. The sample yields 50,000 to 70,000 clones, about 90% seen once. The specimen comprised CD4+ or CD8+ T cells sorted from blood, sampled in a trial of the OX40 agonist ivuxolimab. Source of these receptors: an adult with an advanced solid tumor such as melanoma, head and neck, liver or kidney cancer.

The rearrangement links TRBV5-6 to TRBJ2-7; no reliable D call. The CDR3 has 14 residues. V lost 2 bases, J lost 0 bases, and 9 bases lay in between. Germline CDR1 is SGHDT and CDR2 is YYEEEE. CDR3 residues: CASSFHGSSYEQYF. The CDR3 DNA reads TGTGCCAGCAGCTTTCACGGAAGCTCCTACGAGCAGTACTTC. The full variable domain, its missing parts supplied by reference TRBV5-6 and TRBJ2-7, is DAGVTQSPTHLIKTRGQQVTLRCSPKSGHDTVSWYQQALGQGPQFIFQYYEEEERQRGNFPDRFSGHQFPNYSSELNVNALLLGDSALYLCASSFHGSSYEQYFGPGTRLTVT.

This clone was detected once. This chain links TRBV6-6 with TRBJ2-2; D call uncertain. The V and J ends lost 7 bases and 4 bases respectively, with 13 bases between them. Germline CDR1 and CDR2: MNHNY and SVGAGI (reference sequence). The CDR3 totals 14 residues. CDR3 sequence reads: CASIKSSSTGELFF. CDR3 bases: TGTGCCAGCATCAAAAGTAGCTCCACCGGGGAGCTGTTTTTT.

The CDR3 region has the DNA TGTGCCAGCGGGGGGACTATCGAGCAGTACTTC. Its translation: CASGGTIEQYF. J is TRBJ2-7 and V is TRBV25-1, with 7 bases aligning to TRBD2. Looked up from germline, CDR1 is MGHDK and CDR2 is SYGVNS. This CDR3 has 11 amino acids. Trimming took 8 bases from V and 6 from J; bases not matched to a gene: 4.

This clone appeared a single time. The chain joins TRBV28 to TRBJ2-7; no clear D. This CDR3 is 14 amino acids long. CDR1 and CDR2 (germline): MDHEN, SYDVKM. V lost 5 bases, J lost 0 bases, and 11 bases lay in between. The CDR3 bases are TGTGCCAGCAGTCTCTGGACGGACTCCTACGAGCAGTACTTC. It is translated as CASSLWTDSYEQYF.

This clone was seen a few times. The V and J genes are TRBV4-2 and TRBJ2-3; the D is unclear. CDR1 is LGHNA and CDR2 is YNFKEQ in the germline V gene. The CDR3 has 15 residues. V shed 0 bases and J shed 1 base, with 8 bases lying between them. This chain's CDR3 is CASSQDTRGTDTQYF. The CDR3, as DNA: TGTGCCAGCAGCCAAGATACCCGCGGCACAGATACGCAGTATTTT.

The chain combines TRBV19 with TRBJ2-1; 9 bases line up with TRBD2. The CDR3 spans 15 residues. Germline V gene data show CDR1 as LNHDA and CDR2 as SQIVND (reference sequence). The V and J ends lost 1 base and 6 bases, in that order; junction bases with no gene match: 4. For the CDR3, the DNA is TGTGCCAGTAGTATAGGGCGGGGGGGCTTCAATGAGCAGTTCTTC. The encoded protein is CASSIGRGGFNEQFF.

This chain's CDR3 is CASSAGPGTYEQYF. In nucleotides, the CDR3 is TGTGCCAGTAGTGCGGGGCCCGGGACCTACGAGCAGTACTTC. V gene TRBV19 combines with J gene TRBJ2-7; a weak D match, TRBD2 (6 bases). This CDR3 is built from 14 residues. V was pared by 5 bases and J by 2 bases, with 13 bases between. CDR1 and CDR2 (germline): LNHDA, SQIVND (reference sequence).

This clone was counted between two and nine times. This chain joins TRBV2 and TRBJ2-7; tentative D call: TRBD1 (5 bases). Germline values: CDR1 SNHLY, CDR2 FYNNEI. The CDR3 consists of 11 residues. The V end was cut by 10 bases, the J end by 3 bases, with 10 bases between. The CDR3 nucleotides are TGTGCCACCCTACAGGACTACGAGCAGTACTTC. Residues: CATLQDYEQYF.

CDR3 nucleotides: TGTGCCAGCACGAGGGGTGGGCCATACGAGCAGTACTTC. Translation gives CASTRGGPYEQYF. The chain recombines TRBV6-4 with TRBJ2-7; D is perhaps TRBD1 or TRBD2 (5 bases each). Per the germline V gene, CDR1 is MRHNA and CDR2 is SNTAGT. The CDR3 sequence is 13 residues long. V was pared by 7 bases and J by 4 bases, with 14 bases between.

The rearrangement uses TRBV5-6 and TRBJ2-5; no firm D call. The DNA end lines up better with TRBJ2-7; the J call may be wrong. The CDR3 extends over 14 amino acids. Germline CDR1 SGHDT, CDR2 YYEEEE. The CDR3 spells CASSFGMGSYEQYF. CDR3 nucleotides: TGTGCCAGCAGCTTTGGGATGGGGTCCTACGAGCAGTACTTC.

This clone came up once. The chain couples TRBV5-6 to TRBJ2-1, with no clear D. The CDR3 has 13 residues. Germline assignment: CDR1 SGHDT and CDR2 YYEEEE. V was clipped by 4 bases and J by 5 bases, with 10 bases between them. The CDR3 here is CASSPRQNNEQFF. The CDR3 bases are TGTGCCAGCAGCCCCAGACAAAACAATGAGCAGTTCTTC.

This chain uses TRBV7-9 with TRBJ2-3, with D hard to call. V lost 4 bases, J lost 4 bases, and 27 bases lay in between. The CDR3 covers 19 residues. Germline V gene data show CDR1 as SEHNR and CDR2 as FQNEAQ (reference sequence). CDR3 loop: CASSSEISVKKSFPDTQYF. The CDR3 DNA follows: TGTGCCAGCAGCTCGGAGATAAGTGTAAAAAAGAGTTTTCCAGATACGCAGTATTTT. Full variable domain (outside the CDR3, taken from reference TRBV7-9 and TRBJ2-3): DTGVSQNPRHKITKRGQNVTFRCDPISEHNRLYWYRQTLGQGPEFLTYFQNEAQLEKSRLLSDRFSAERPKGSFSTLEIQRTEQGDSAMYLCASSSEISVKKSFPDTQYFGPGTRLTVL.

The genes are TRBV5-6 and TRBJ2-1; 7 bases align to TRBD1. This CDR3 contains 13 residues. CDR1 is SGHDT, CDR2 YYEEEE, per germline. Unmatched junction bases numbered 6, after V lost 9 bases and J lost 3 bases. CDR3 bases: TGTGCCACCGGGACAGACGTCTACAATGAGCAGTTCTTC. Its protein product is CATGTDVYNEQFF.

The V gene is TRBV16, the J gene TRBJ1-5; D gene ambiguous. This CDR3 is 12 amino acids long. The germline V gene has CDR1 KGHSY and CDR2 FQNENV. V was clipped by 0 bases and J by 6 bases, with 3 bases between them. The CDR3 region has the DNA TGTGCCAGCAGCCAATCTTTTCAGCCCCAGCATTTT. Translating gives CASSQSFQPQHF.